The T cell receptor beta chain under discussion was sequenced for a study of T-cell memory formation after mild COVID-19. Study-level points and caveats: From day 15 to 85, contracting clones were balanced between CD4 and CD8, whereas later expanders leaned toward CD4+. Researchers could not confirm that second-wave clones peaking on day 37 targeted SARS-CoV-2. Researchers found some responding clones in pre-infection memory, a sign that cross-reactive memory joined.

Each CDR3 protein is one row after TCRdb ran MiXCR on the 5' RACE reads. The table lists 300,000 to 350,000 distinct CDR3 sequences, roughly an eighth of them singletons. Trimming removed 3 bases from V and 4 bases from J; junction bases left unmatched: 8. This CDR3 is 15 amino acids long. Germline CDR1 is MGHRA and CDR2 is YSYEKL. This clonotype was observed many times. Its antigen is as yet unknown. This receptor was identified in a young man who had mild COVID-19 (a few samples of this study predate the infection). Cell type and time point are not known. This chain connects TRBV4-1 to TRBJ1-1; 7 positions match TRBD1. Sequencing used PBMCs or a T cell subset sorted from them (not recorded which). CDR3: CASSHPDRLSTEAFF. The DNA for the CDR3 is TGCGCCAGCAGCCACCCGGACAGGCTGAGCACTGAAGCTTTCTTT.